These 9 T cell receptor beta chains were all obtained from the same sample, sequenced in a study of blood T cell repertoires in COVID-19. Here immunoSEQ multiplex PCR was the method, and the copy in TCRdb shows in-frame clones only, minus some. Counted here are fewer than 200,000 clones, roughly 88% occurring once; the ten biggest clones make up roughly 15%. The sample was PBMCs or T cells enriched from blood (not recorded which). These receptors were taken from a man aged 45-65 years who had recovered from COVID-19.

V is TRBV12-3 or TRBV12-4 and J is TRBJ1-6, with D maybe TRBD1 (5 bases). V shed 7 bases and J shed 9 bases, with 10 bases lying between them. This CDR3 is built from 12 residues. CDR3 DNA: TGTGCCAGCAACCGGGGGAGTTCACCCCTCCACTTT. It specifies CASNRGSSPLHF.

The CDR3 region is CASSIGRGWNTEAFF. The CDR3 DNA reads as TGTGCCAGTAGTATAGGGCGGGGCTGGAACACTGAAGCTTTCTTT. This chain links TRBV19 with TRBJ1-1, with TRBD1 as a possible D gene (5 bases). Trimming left V 1 base short and J 1 base short, with 10 bases between. Germline V gene data show CDR1 as LNHDA and CDR2 as SQIVND (reference sequence). The length of the CDR3 is 15 residues. Looking up the rest from reference TRBV19 and TRBJ1-1 gives the full variable domain: DGGITQSPKYLFRKEGQNVTLSCEQNLNHDAMYWYRQDPGQGLRLIYYSQIVNDFQKGDIAEGYSVSREKKESFPLTVTSAQKNPTAFYLCASSIGRGWNTEAFFGQGTRLTVV.

The gene calls are TRBV6-5 and TRBJ1-6; D possibly corresponds to TRBD1 (5 bases). Germline CDR1 and CDR2: MNHEY and SVGAGI. The ends were cut back, 6 bases at V and 9 bases at J, with 15 bases in the middle. The CDR3 consists of 14 residues. CDR3 bases: TGTGCCAGCAGATCCGGGACTCTGGGTTCACCCCTCCACTTT. It is translated as CASRSGTLGSPLHF.

The chain uses TRBV28 and TRBJ1-3, with D unresolved. Germline assignment: CDR1 MDHEN and CDR2 SYDVKM. V was cut by 6 bases and J by 4 bases, with 13 bases left in between. This CDR3 spans 14 amino acids. For the CDR3, the DNA is TGTGCCAGCAGCTCGGTTGGAGGGGGAAACACCATATATTTT. Amino acid sequence: CASSSVGGGNTIYF.

The chain is built from TRBV6-2 or TRBV6-3 and TRBJ2-2; D gene ambiguous. CDR1 is MNHEY, CDR2 SVGEGT, per germline. CDR3 length equals 15 residues. Trimming cost V 2 bases and J 3 bases, with 10 bases left between them. The CDR3: CASSYPSFDTGELFF. CDR3 sequence (DNA): TGTGCCAGCAGTTACCCCTCTTTTGACACCGGGGAGCTGTTTTTT.

The chain couples TRBV6-4 to TRBJ1-2; 8 nucleotides agree with TRBD1. V lost 4 bases and J lost 4; bases outside the gene matches: 2. This CDR3 has 13 residues. The germline gives CDR1 MRHNA, CDR2 SNTAGT. CDR3 residues: CASSAGTGYGYTF. The CDR3 coding sequence is TGTGCCAGCAGTGCCGGGACAGGCTATGGCTACACCTTC.

This chain connects TRBV19 to TRBJ1-5; D is uncertain. The germline V gene has CDR1 LNHDA and CDR2 SQIVND (reference sequence). V shed 5 bases and J shed 2 bases, with 16 bases lying between them. The CDR3 covers 16 residues. CDR3 residues: CASSPPGRHGNQPQHF. For the CDR3, the DNA is TGTGCCAGTAGTCCGCCCGGGAGGCATGGCAATCAGCCCCAGCATTTT.

The V call is TRBV5-1, the J call TRBJ2-7, with 9 bases matching TRBD2. Germline V gene sequence: CDR1 SGHRS, CDR2 YFSETQ. Germline trimming cut 3 bases from V and 2 bases from J; bases unmatched to any gene: 9. There are 16 residues in the CDR3. CDR3 sequence: CASSSSGTSITYEQYF. The CDR3, as DNA: TGCGCCAGCAGCTCCTCCGGGACTAGCATAACCTACGAGCAGTACTTC.

The chain uses TRBV19 and TRBJ1-6; TRBD1 matches at 7 bases. The trim removed 4 bases at V and 3 bases at J, leaving 3 bases unmatched. From germline, CDR1 is LNHDA and CDR2 SQIVND (reference sequence). The CDR3 sequence is 15 residues long. As DNA, the CDR3 is TGTGCCAGTAGTAACCGGGACAGCTATAATTCACCCCTCCACTTT. Its protein product is CASSNRDSYNSPLHF.